One and the same sample provided the 31 T cell receptor beta chains below, sequenced in a study of shared clonotypes between healthy human individuals. Profiling relied on immunoSEQ multiplex PCR, and the TCRdb table lists in-frame clones only, not all of them. The sample shows roughly 2.2 million clones, just under 95% of them seen only once. The sequenced sample was naive CD4+ T cells from PBMCs. Subset of the sample: CD45RA+ positively selected. These receptors originate from a man younger than 30 in good health. Some clones in this sample may be carry-over from other donors' samples.

Concerning this clone itself: Other DNA sequences in this sample translate to the same CDR3. The chain joins TRBV5-4 to TRBJ1-3; D remains unclear. CDR1 and CDR2 (germline): SGHNT, YYREEE (reference sequence). V shed 2 bases and J shed 0 bases, with 6 bases lying between them. This CDR3 is built from 14 residues. CDR3 sequence: CASSFMSSGNTIYF. The CDR3 region has the DNA TGTGCCAGCAGCTTTATGAGCTCTGGAAACACCATATATTTT.

This chain connects TRBV4-2 to TRBJ2-7; 9 nucleotides align to TRBD2. The CDR3 is 17 amino acids. Germline V CDR1 and CDR2: LGHNA, YNFKEQ. V gave up 1 base and J gave up 2 bases; unmatched junction bases: 9. In nucleotides, the CDR3 is TGTGCCAGCAGCCAAGCTACTAGCGGGCTATCGGCCTACGAGCAGTACTTC. Encoded protein: CASSQATSGLSAYEQYF.

The V and J genes are TRBV19 and TRBJ1-1; D perhaps matches TRBD1 (5 bases). Germline V gene lookup returns CDR1 LNHDA and CDR2 SQIVND (reference sequence). The CDR3 runs 15 residues. V was pared by 6 bases and J by 2 bases, with 16 bases between. The CDR3 coding sequence is TGTGCCAGTAGACACCCCGGGACGGCAAACACTGAAGCTTTCTTT. It codes for CASRHPGTANTEAFF.

The CDR3 loop is CASFSQGIGELFF. The CDR3 DNA reads TGTGCCAGCTTTTCCCAGGGGATCGGGGAGCTGTTTTTT. The chain has TRBV28 and TRBJ2-2; TRBD1 might be the D (6 bases). Per germline, CDR1 MDHEN and CDR2 SYDVKM. Between the trimmed V and J ends, which lost 8 bases and 7 bases, there was a span of 14 bases. This CDR3 has 13 amino acids.

V and J are TRBV29-1 and TRBJ2-3; D is ambiguous. V lost 7 bases, J lost 0 bases, and 14 bases lay in between. Germline assignment: CDR1 SQVTM and CDR2 ANQGSEA. The CDR3 extends over 14 amino acids. The CDR3 reads CSAMLGSSTDTQYF. CDR3 DNA: TGCAGCGCAATGCTTGGTAGTAGCACAGATACGCAGTATTTT.

The V and J genes are TRBV7-3 and TRBJ2-3; 7 bases are shared with TRBD1. The germline V gene has CDR1 SGHTA and CDR2 FQGTGA. V trimming: 6 bases; J trimming: 2 bases; junction bases outside the gene matches: 8. The CDR3 covers 15 residues. The CDR3 here is CASRRTGAPTDTQYF. The DNA of the CDR3 is TGTGCCAGCAGACGCACAGGGGCGCCCACAGATACGCAGTATTTT.

The chain has TRBV30 and TRBJ2-1; 8 bases fit TRBD2. This CDR3 has 15 amino acids. J lost 2 bases, V lost 0 bases, and 3 bases had no gene match. Germline V gives CDR1 GTSNPN, CDR2 SVGIG (reference sequence). Here the CDR3 reads CAWSVSSGPYNEQFF. The CDR3 coding sequence is TGTGCCTGGAGTGTTTCTAGCGGGCCCTACAATGAGCAGTTCTTC.

The V gene is TRBV4-1, the J gene TRBJ1-1, with D tentatively TRBD1 (6 bases). The germline CDR1 and CDR2 sequences are MGHRA and YSYEKL. V gave up 8 bases and J gave up 5 bases, with 12 bases separating them. The CDR3 totals 12 residues. CDR3 sequence: CASVYRGTEAFF. The CDR3 DNA is TGCGCCAGCGTCTATAGGGGGACTGAAGCTTTCTTT.

The chain is built from TRBV28 and TRBJ2-2; 7 nucleotides align to TRBD1. Germline CDR1 is MDHEN and CDR2 is SYDVKM. The CDR3 contains 15 residues. Unmatched junction bases numbered 6, after V lost 7 bases and J lost 1 base. The CDR3: CASTSTGLNTGELFF. The CDR3 coding sequence is TGTGCCAGCACCTCGACAGGGTTGAACACCGGGGAGCTGTTTTTT.

The gene calls are TRBV4-2 and TRBJ1-3; D unresolved. The germline V and J ends were trimmed by 0 bases and 7 bases, with 22 bases remaining between them. Germline V gives CDR1 LGHNA, CDR2 YNFKEQ. The CDR3 consists of 18 residues. As DNA, the CDR3 is TGTGCCAGCAGCCAAGATCCAGTCAGATTCTCCTCACGGAACACCATATATTTT. Its protein product is CASSQDPVRFSSRNTIYF.

This clone was detected only once. The rearrangement joins TRBV28 to TRBJ2-5, with TRBD1 as a possible D gene (5 bases). The CDR3 runs 14 residues. Germline CDR1 MDHEN, CDR2 SYDVKM. Between the trimmed V and J ends, which lost 4 bases and 5 bases, there was a span of 14 bases. Here the CDR3 reads CASSSPQVRETQYF. Here the CDR3 DNA reads TGTGCCAGCAGTTCACCACAGGTGAGGGAGACCCAGTACTTC.

The chain links TRBV4-2 to TRBJ1-2, with D perhaps matching TRBD1 (6 bases). The CDR3 extends over 16 amino acids. V was pared by 0 bases and J by 8 bases, with 19 bases between. Germline V CDR1 and CDR2: LGHNA, YNFKEQ. Written as DNA, the CDR3 is TGTGCCAGCAGCCAAGATCCCGTGGGGGCAATCTTCGGCTACACCTTC. Its translation: CASSQDPVGAIFGYTF.

The genes are TRBV7-9 and TRBJ1-1, with 10 bases matching TRBD1. The CDR3 totals 13 residues. Germline CDR1 is SEHNR and CDR2 is FQNEAQ (reference sequence). J gave up 10 bases and V 5 bases, and 7 bases lay outside the gene matches. The CDR3 reads CASSRDRGPAAFF. The CDR3 DNA reads as TGTGCCAGCAGCCGCGACAGGGGGCCGGCAGCTTTCTTT.

The J gene is TRBJ2-1, the V gene TRBV25-1; no definite D call. The CDR3 is made up of 16 amino acids. CDR1 and CDR2 from the germline V gene are MGHDK and SYGVNS. V was clipped by 3 bases and J by 1 base, with 13 bases between them. The CDR3, as DNA: TGTGCCAGCAGTGACCGGTATGAGAGATCCTACAATGAGCAGTTCTTC. Protein: CASSDRYERSYNEQFF. Supplemented by reference TRBV25-1 and TRBJ2-1, the full variable domain reads EADIYQTPRYLVIGTGKKITLECSQTMGHDKMYWYQQDPGMELHLIHYSYGVNSTEKGDLSSESTVSRIRTEHFPLTLESARPSHTSQYLCASSDRYERSYNEQFFGPGTRLTVL.

The CDR3: CASSLLTGANTEAFF. In DNA, the CDR3 is TGTGCCAGCAGCTTGCTTACAGGGGCCAACACTGAAGCTTTCTTT. V is TRBV7-9 and J is TRBJ1-1, with 7 bases fitting TRBD1. The CDR3 has 15 residues. The ends lost 3 bases at V and 2 bases at J; junction bases unmatched: 6. Germline V gene data show CDR1 as SEHNR and CDR2 as FQNEAQ (reference sequence). The full variable domain, with the rest looked up from reference TRBV7-9 and TRBJ1-1, is DTGVSQNPRHKITKRGQNVTFRCDPISEHNRLYWYRQTLGQGPEFLTYFQNEAQLEKSRLLSDRFSAERPKGSFSTLEIQRTEQGDSAMYLCASSLLTGANTEAFFGQGTRLTVV.

The sample holds one count of this clone. The chain combines TRBV29-1 with TRBJ1-6; D remains unclear. The V end lost 8 bases, the J end lost 7 bases, and 15 bases lay between the germline ends. Germline V CDR1 and CDR2: SQVTM, ANQGSEA. This CDR3 has 13 amino acids. CDR3 sequence reads: CSTGEGRNSPLHF. CDR3 nucleotides: TGCAGCACTGGGGAAGGGAGGAATTCACCCCTCCACTTT.

The CDR3 region has the DNA TGTGCCAGCAGCGACGGGTATGGGTCCGGGCAGCCCCAGCATTTT. This encodes CASSDGYGSGQPQHF. The V gene is TRBV9, the J gene TRBJ1-5, with D hard to call. CDR1 and CDR2 from the germline V gene are SGDLS and YYNGEE. V lost 3 bases and J 7 bases, leaving 17 bases between the germline ends. The CDR3 runs 15 residues.

The genes are TRBV19 and TRBJ1-1; TRBD1 matches at 7 bases. The CDR3 spans 15 residues. CDR1 is LNHDA, CDR2 SQIVND, per germline (reference sequence). With 11 bases clipped from V and 5 bases from J, the junction kept 17 bases outside the gene matches. The CDR3 sequence: CASGGRGRMVTEAFF. The CDR3, as DNA: TGTGCCTCGGGGGGTAGGGGGCGGATGGTGACTGAAGCTTTCTTT.

The gene calls are TRBV15 and TRBJ2-2; possibly TRBD1 for D (5 bases). V gave up 3 bases and J gave up 6 bases, with 14 bases separating them. In germline, CDR1 is LNHNV, CDR2 YYDKDF (reference sequence). The CDR3 is 15 residues long. CDR3 sequence reads: CATSRRQVGPGELFF. The CDR3 region has the DNA TGTGCCACCAGCAGGAGACAAGTGGGGCCCGGGGAGCTGTTTTTT.

The chain employs TRBV2 and TRBJ1-2; 10 bases agree with TRBD1. CDR1 is SNHLY and CDR2 is FYNNEI in the germline V gene. This CDR3 contains 14 residues. With V trimmed by 1 base and J by 9 bases, 5 bases remained unmatched. CDR3 sequence: CASSEETGGSSYTF. The CDR3 DNA reads as TGTGCCAGCAGTGAAGAGACAGGGGGCAGTAGCTACACCTTC.

The genes are TRBV9 and TRBJ2-3; TRBD1 aligns across 7 bases. V shed 3 bases, J shed 4 bases, and the junction held 8 bases outside the gene matches. Germline values: CDR1 SGDLS, CDR2 YYNGEE. The CDR3 is made up of 15 amino acids. The CDR3 loop reads CASSALQGVADTQYF. CDR3 nucleotides: TGTGCCAGCAGCGCCCTGCAGGGGGTGGCAGATACGCAGTATTTT.

The chain couples TRBV5-5 to TRBJ2-3; 8 bases are a match to TRBD1. V was pared by 0 bases and J by 4 bases, with 7 bases of the junction left unmatched. The CDR3 is 16 residues long. Germline V gene sequence: CDR1 SGHKS, CDR2 YYEKEE (reference sequence). The CDR3 loop is CASSLEGQGGSDTQYF. DNA of the CDR3: TGTGCCAGCAGCTTGGAAGGACAGGGAGGCTCAGATACGCAGTATTTT.

This sequence joins TRBV18 and TRBJ2-1, with D maybe TRBD1 (8 bases). Trimming cost V 3 bases and J 4 bases, with 13 bases left between them. This CDR3 comprises 15 residues. Per germline, CDR1 KGHSH and CDR2 LQKENI. The CDR3 loop reads CASSPKQGGYNEQFF. In DNA, the CDR3 is TGTGCCAGCTCACCGAAACAGGGGGGGTACAATGAGCAGTTCTTC.

The chain combines TRBV6-1 with TRBJ1-1; the D gene is possibly TRBD1 (5 bases). Per germline, CDR1 MNHNS and CDR2 SASEGT. The CDR3 contains 14 residues. V was trimmed by 5 bases and J by 0 bases, leaving 10 bases between them. DNA for the CDR3: TGTGCCAGCAGTACACAGGTGATGAACACTGAAGCTTTCTTT. Translated: CASSTQVMNTEAFF.

This clone was observed a single time. The chain links TRBV28 to TRBJ1-2; 7 bases line up with TRBD1. The CDR3 consists of 15 residues. Per germline, CDR1 MDHEN and CDR2 SYDVKM. V shed 3 bases, J shed 0 bases, and the junction held 4 bases outside the gene matches. CDR3 nucleotides: TGTGCCAGCAGTTTTCAGGGGGGGGCTAACTATGGCTACACCTTC. This translates into CASSFQGGANYGYTF.

DNA of the CDR3: TGTGCCAGCAGTGAAGGGGGTTGGAGGGGTCAGCCCCAGCATTTT. It translates to CASSEGGWRGQPQHF. This chain links TRBV6-1 with TRBJ1-5; D is perhaps TRBD1 (5 bases). The CDR3 is made up of 15 amino acids. Trimming left V 1 base short and J 6 bases short, with 13 bases between. From germline, CDR1 is MNHNS and CDR2 SASEGT.

The chain couples TRBV11-2 to TRBJ2-5; D gene uncertain. The V and J ends lost 3 bases and 4 bases respectively, with 6 bases between them. The CDR3 has 12 amino acids. The germline V gene has CDR1 SGHAT and CDR2 FQNNGV. The CDR3 sequence: CASSLMGETQYF. The DNA of the CDR3 is TGTGCCAGCAGCTTGATGGGAGAGACCCAGTACTTC. The entire variable domain, with the rest obtained from reference TRBV11-2 and TRBJ2-5, is as follows: EAGVAQSPRYKIIEKRQSVAFWCNPISGHATLYWYQQILGQGPKLLIQFQNNGVVDDSQLPKDRFSAERLKGVDSTLKIQPAKLEDSAVYLCASSLMGETQYFGPGTRLLVL.

The chain has TRBV30 and TRBJ1-2; D gene unclear. The CDR3 is 16 residues long. V was trimmed by 0 bases and J by 3 bases, leaving 17 bases between them. Looked up from germline, CDR1 is GTSNPN and CDR2 is SVGIG (reference sequence). The CDR3 loop reads CAWSVLGIPYDYGYTF. CDR3 nucleotide sequence: TGTGCCTGGAGTGTACTAGGGATCCCCTACGACTATGGCTACACCTTC. The entire variable domain, with the rest obtained from reference TRBV30 and TRBJ1-2, is as follows: SQTIHQWPATLVQPVGSPLSLECTVEGTSNPNLYWYRQAAGRGLQLLFYSVGIGQISSEVPQNLSASRPQDRQFILSSKKLLLSDSGFYLCAWSVLGIPYDYGYTFGSGTRLTVV.

The gene calls are TRBV7-9 and TRBJ1-1; D perhaps matches TRBD1 (6 bases). The V end lost 5 bases, the J end lost 3 bases, and 7 bases lay between the germline ends. Per germline, CDR1 SEHNR and CDR2 FQNEAQ (reference sequence). The CDR3 has 12 amino acids. In DNA form, the CDR3 reads TGTGCCAGCAGCCGGACAGACACTGAAGCTTTCTTT. This sequence encodes CASSRTDTEAFF.

The chain joins TRBV27 to TRBJ2-1; 7 bases agree with TRBD2. The CDR3 runs 16 residues. CDR1 is MNHEY and CDR2 is SMNVEV in the germline V gene (reference sequence). V lost 3 bases and J lost 6; bases outside the gene matches: 11. The CDR3 region is CASSLGGGSTGNEQFF. Written as DNA, the CDR3 is TGTGCCAGCAGTTTGGGCGGCGGGAGCACAGGCAATGAGCAGTTCTTC.

The chain carries TRBV5-4 and TRBJ2-7; 9 bases line up with TRBD1. This CDR3 is 15 amino acids long. Germline CDR1 reads SGHNT; CDR2 reads YYREEE (reference sequence). With V trimmed by 5 bases and J by 6 bases, 12 bases remained unmatched. This chain's CDR3 is CASSQTGTGYREQYF. The CDR3, as DNA: TGTGCCAGCAGTCAGACCGGGACAGGGTACCGCGAGCAGTACTTC.